The 2 T cell receptor beta chains listed next were all sequenced from one sample in a study of sequential checkpoint blockade in melanoma. Profiling relied on immunoSEQ multiplex PCR, and the TCRdb table lists in-frame clones only, not all of them. The sample has roughly 17,000 clones; approximately 70% are singletons. Treatment specified: randomized to nivolumab then ipilimumab (arm A) or the reverse (arm B). The material was CD8+ T cells sorted from blood (inferred from file names), obtained from a patient given nivolumab and ipilimumab in sequence. These receptors all come from a human donor with melanoma.

The chain links TRBV6-5 to TRBJ2-3; the D is unclear. The CDR3 has 13 amino acids. Germline V gives CDR1 MNHEY, CDR2 SVGAGI. V lost 4 bases and J lost 0, with 5 bases in between. The CDR3 loop reads CASSSVSTDTQYF. In DNA, the CDR3 is TGTGCCAGCAGTTCGGTCAGCACAGATACGCAGTATTTT.

The genes are TRBV5-8 and TRBJ2-3; D is possibly TRBD2 (5 bases). The CDR3 runs to 15 residues. Trimming took off 1 base at V and 4 bases at J, with 13 bases between the two ends. Germline-derived CDR1 and CDR2 are SGHTS and YDEGEE. CDR3 nucleotide sequence: TGTGCCAGCAGCTTGTATTCCGAGGGCTCAGATACGCAGTATTTT. Translating gives CASSLYSEGSDTQYF.